These T cell receptor beta chains were read from a single sample in a study of response to subunit inactivated influenza vaccine. TCRdb processed the RT-PCR reads anew with MiXCR; each CDR3 protein has one entry. Of about 540,000 distinct CDR3 sequences in the sample, under 25% were seen once. The sample also formed part of further work on T cells expressing NK-cell markers.

The sequenced sample was CD4+ T cells sorted from PBMCs, obtained roughly 13 days after vaccination. The receptors originated from a man between 45 and 60 years old who received an inactivated influenza vaccine. Both conserved end residues are part of each CDR3. Fields, in order: V gene, clone size, J gene, D gene, CDR3 DNA, CDR3 protein. D genes are given only for firm matches. Clone size, where shown, is once, few, many, or a class for clones that have expanded.

TRBV14,.,TRBJ2-6,.,TGTGCCAGCAGCCAACAGGGAAACGTCCTGACTTTC,CASSQQGNVLTF
TRBV6-1,.,TRBJ2-5,TRBD2,TGTGCCAGCAGGGCTAGCGGGAGCGGAGAGACCCAGTACTTC,CASRASGSGETQYF
TRBV3-1,.,TRBJ2-7,TRBD1,TGTGCCAGCAGCCAAGGCGCCGGGACAGGATACCTACACGAGCAGTACTTC,CASSQGAGTGYLHEQYF
TRBV5-1,few,TRBJ2-2,.,TGCGCCAGCAGCTTACTAGGGGAGGCCGGGGAGCTGTTTTTT,CASSLLGEAGELFF
TRBV6-2/TRBV6-3,once,TRBJ2-4,TRBD2,TGTGCCAGCAGACCTCGGGGGGGGGAAAACATTCAGTACTTC,CASRPRGGENIQYF
TRBV7-2,many,TRBJ1-3,.,TGTGCCAGCAGCTTACAGGGTGACGGAAGCACCATATATTTT,CASSLQGDGSTIYF
TRBV6-1,.,TRBJ1-5,TRBD1,TGTGCCAGCAGTGGACAGGGGCTAAGGGAGCCCCAGCATTTT,CASSGQGLREPQHF
TRBV7-2,many,TRBJ2-1,TRBD2,TGTGCCAGCAGCGGACCTAGCGGGGGGGCCTACAATGAGCAGTTCTTC,CASSGPSGGAYNEQFF
TRBV27,few,TRBJ2-1,TRBD2,TGTGCCAGCACCTCCCGGACTAGCGGATACAATGAGCAGTTCTTC,CASTSRTSGYNEQFF
TRBV24-1,.,TRBJ2-3,TRBD2,TGTGCCACCAGTGAAACCGGACTAGCGGAAGATACGCAGTATTTT,CATSETGLAEDTQYF
TRBV9,few,TRBJ2-3,TRBD2,TGTGCCAGCAGCCGGAGGCTAGCGGAGTATAGCACAGATACGCAGTATTTT,CASSRRLAEYSTDTQYF
TRBV6-1,.,TRBJ1-2,.,TGTGCCAGCAGTGAAGCGGCCACTTATGGCTACACCTTC,CASSEAATYGYTF
TRBV24-1,few,TRBJ2-2,.,TGTGCCACCAGTGTCCACGGGGAGCTGTTTTTT,CATSVHGELFF
TRBV3-1,many,TRBJ2-1,TRBD2,TGTGCCAGCAGCCAACAATGGACTAGCGGGAGGGCCAATGAGCAGTTCTTC,CASSQQWTSGRANEQFF
TRBV20-1,.,TRBJ1-5,.,TGCAGTGCTAGTTCACACACCGGGGGGCACAATCAGCCCCAGCATTTT,CSASSHTGGHNQPQHF
TRBV19,few,TRBJ2-7,.,TGTGCCAGTAGTCGGGCCGGAGGAGAGCAGTACTTC,CASSRAGGEQYF
TRBV12-3/TRBV12-4,few,TRBJ1-6,.,TGTGCCAGCAGCCAAGTGGGTTATTCACCCCTCCACTTT,CASSQVGYSPLHF
TRBV4-1,few,TRBJ1-3,.,TGCGCCAGCAGCCAAGTTCCTCAGGGCCGAGCACCTGGAAACACCATATATTTT,CASSQVPQGRAPGNTIYF
TRBV5-1,few,TRBJ2-3,.,TGCGCCAGCAGCTCCAGGCTTAGCACAGATACGCAGTATTTT,CASSSRLSTDTQYF
TRBV5-4,.,TRBJ2-2,.,TGTGCCAGCAGCTTTAGCATAACAGTGAACACCGGGGAGCTGTTTTTT,CASSFSITVNTGELFF
TRBV5-5,once,TRBJ2-7,.,TGTGCCAGCAGCGCGGACGGATTCTCCTACGAGCAGTACTTC,CASSADGFSYEQYF
TRBV28,few,TRBJ2-1,.,TGTGCCAGCAGAATTGAGAGGGGCCACTACAATGAGCAGTTCTTC,CASRIERGHYNEQFF
TRBV30,.,TRBJ2-6,.,TGTGCCTGGCGTAACTCTGGGGCCAACGTCCTGACTTTC,CAWRNSGANVLTF
TRBV4-1,few,TRBJ1-1,.,TGCGCCAGCAGCCAAGATGGAGTGAACACTGAAGCTTTCTTT,CASSQDGVNTEAFF
TRBV12-3/TRBV12-4,once,TRBJ1-3,TRBD1,TGTGCCAGCAGACGGATTGCGGACAGGGTAAACACCGTATATTTT,CASRRIADRVNTVYF
TRBV5-1,few,TRBJ2-3,TRBD1,TGCGCCAGCAGCTGGAGTGGACAGGGTGGCACAGATACGCAGTATTTT,CASSWSGQGGTDTQYF
TRBV3-1,many,TRBJ1-5,.,TGTGCCAGCAGCCAGGGTAATCAGCCCCAGCATTTT,CASSQGNQPQHF
TRBV5-5,.,TRBJ2-5,TRBD2,TGTGCCAGCACCTGGACTAGCGGGGGGGAGACCCAGTACTTC,CASTWTSGGETQYF
TRBV4-1,.,TRBJ2-1,TRBD1,TGCGCCAGCAGCCGGGAGACAGGGTCCTACAATGAGCAGTTCTTC,CASSRETGSYNEQFF
TRBV10-3,few,TRBJ2-3,TRBD2,TGTGCCATCAGGATGACTAGCGGCACAGATACGCAGTATTTT,CAIRMTSGTDTQYF
TRBV7-2,many,TRBJ2-1,.,TGTGCCAGCAGCTTTGCTCCCACCCGCTCCAATGAGCAGTTCTTC,CASSFAPTRSNEQFF
TRBV5-1,.,TRBJ2-3,TRBD2,TGCGCCAGCAGCTCGGGACTACGTAACACAGATACGCAGTATTTT,CASSSGLRNTDTQYF
TRBV3-1,few,TRBJ2-5,TRBD2,TGTGCCAGCAGACCCGGGGGCGGGGGGGCCCTAGAGACCCAGTACTTC,CASRPGGGGALETQYF
TRBV4-3,.,TRBJ2-7,.,TGCGCCAGCAGCCAAGGCGGGGGCTTCTACGAGCAGTACTTC,CASSQGGGFYEQYF
TRBV7-3,few,TRBJ2-1,TRBD2,TGTGCCAGCAGCTTAAGGAGCGGGAGGGCCGGGGATGAGCAGTTCTTC,CASSLRSGRAGDEQFF
TRBV5-1,.,TRBJ2-1,.,TGCGCCAGCAGCTTGGATGGTGGGGGGGGCGATGAGCAGTTCTTC,CASSLDGGGGDEQFF
TRBV21-1,.,TRBJ2-4,.,TGTGCCAGCAGCAAAGCGGGAAACATTCAGTACTTC,CASSKAGNIQYF
TRBV9,few,TRBJ2-3,.,TGTGCCAGCAGCGTAGGGGCCCTATCAGGGGGCACAGATACGCAGTATTTT,CASSVGALSGGTDTQYF
TRBV4-3,many,TRBJ2-3,.,TGCGCCAGCAGCCGGCAGAGCACAGATACGCAGTATTTT,CASSRQSTDTQYF
TRBV20-1,once,TRBJ2-3,TRBD2,TGCAGTGGGATACTAGCGGGACGCACAGATACGCAGTATTTT,CSGILAGRTDTQYF
TRBV11-1,few,TRBJ2-6,TRBD1,TGTGCCAGCAGCTTCACAGGGGGCGCGGGCTCTGGGGCCAACGTCCTGACTTTC,CASSFTGGAGSGANVLTF
TRBV4-2,.,TRBJ2-7,.,TGTGCCAGCAGCCAAGGGGTGGGGTTTGCAGATTACGAGCAGTACTTC,CASSQGVGFADYEQYF
TRBV7-9,many,TRBJ2-1,TRBD2,TGTGCCAGCAGCCCCCATCTGCGGGAGGGCCCTAATGAGCAGTTCTTC,CASSPHLREGPNEQFF
TRBV10-3,few,TRBJ1-1,TRBD1,TGTGCCATCAGTGAGCACCGGGACAGGGCGACTGAAGCTTTCTTT,CAISEHRDRATEAFF
TRBV3-1,.,TRBJ2-2,.,TGTGCCAGCAGCCAATTTTATCGGTCAGGCACGAACACCGGGGAGCTGTTTTTT,CASSQFYRSGTNTGELFF
TRBV7-2,.,TRBJ1-5,TRBD1,TGTGCCAGCAGCTCCGGGACAGGGATTCTTCAGCCCCAGCATTTT,CASSSGTGILQPQHF
TRBV20-1,.,TRBJ1-2,TRBD1,TGCAGTGCAACTTTAGGGACAGGCACAATCTATGGCTACACCTTC,CSATLGTGTIYGYTF
TRBV6-1,.,TRBJ2-7,TRBD1,TGTGCCAGCAGTCCGTCCGGGACAGGGAGCTCCTACGAGCAGTACTTC,CASSPSGTGSSYEQYF
TRBV12-3/TRBV12-4,.,TRBJ2-5,TRBD2,TGTGCCAGCAGCTCAAGCCCGGGACTAGCGGGAGAAGAGACCCAGTACTTC,CASSSSPGLAGEETQYF
TRBV6-2/TRBV6-3,.,TRBJ2-7,TRBD2,TGTGCCAGCGGAGACGGACTAGCGGGACGAAAACAGTACTTC,CASGDGLAGRKQYF
TRBV20-1,.,TRBJ2-7,TRBD1,TGCAGTGCTTTTTGGGACAGGGAGTACTTC,CSAFWDREYF